This TCR beta chain was observed in a study of T-cell memory formation after mild COVID-19. Worth noting for this clonotype: Antigen specificity is unknown.

Between the trimmed V and J ends, which lost 2 bases and 4 bases, there was a span of 10 bases. The CDR3 has 14 amino acids. The germline V gene encodes CDR1 ENHRY and CDR2 SYGVKD. TCRdb re-called the 5' RACE reads with MiXCR, one entry per CDR3 protein. The sample yields just under 150,000 distinct CDR3 sequences, under 25% seen once. Study observations and caveats: For contracting clones, CD4+ ones sat mainly in CM and EM, CD8+ in EMRA.

Source material: PBMCs or a T cell subset sorted from them (not recorded which). This chain connects TRBV10-3 to TRBJ2-3, with a tentative D call TRBD2 (6 bases). The receptor was isolated from an adult woman who had mild COVID-19 (a few samples of this study predate the infection). Cell type and time point are not known. The CDR3: CAISEGRRADTQYF. The DNA of the CDR3 is TGTGCCATCAGTGAGGGCCGGAGGGCAGATACGCAGTATTTT.